A selection of T cell receptor beta chains follows, all from one sample in a study of T cells in Graves' hyperthyroidism and ophthalmopathy. TCRdb called the multiplex PCR reads again in MiXCR, with one record for every CDR3 protein. This sample has some 620,000 distinct CDR3 sequences, with around 16% found just once. Sequencing was performed on blood. These receptors all stem from a woman aged 30 to 39 with Graves' hyperthyroidism. CDR3s include the opening cysteine and the closing phenylalanine or tryptophan. A D gene is named only where the DNA matches it firmly. Clone size appears in some rows only: once, few, many, or a class for an expanded clone.

length: 15; J: TRBJ2-3; size: -; V: TRBV9; D: -; DNA: TGTGCCAGCAGCGTGGGTACCTCTAGCACAGATACGCAGTATTTT; CDR3: CASSVGTSSTDTQYF
length: 13; J: TRBJ2-7; size: many; V: TRBV20-1; D: -; DNA: TGCAGTGCTGGGGGAGGCTTAACCTACGAGCAGTACTTC; CDR3: CSAGGGLTYEQYF
length: 14; J: TRBJ2-7; size: many; V: TRBV5-1; D: TRBD1; DNA: TGCGCCAGCAGCAGGACAGGGGAGCCCTACGAGCAGTACTTC; CDR3: CASSRTGEPYEQYF
length: 16; J: TRBJ2-2; size: -; V: TRBV12-3/TRBV12-4; D: -; DNA: TGTGCCAGCAGTAATAGACGTACAGGGCGGACCGGGGAGCTGTTTTTT; CDR3: CASSNRRTGRTGELFF
length: 15; J: TRBJ2-7; size: -; V: TRBV7-8; D: TRBD2; DNA: TGTGCCAGCAGCTTAGACCTAGCGGGCCGGATAGAGCAGTACTTC; CDR3: CASSLDLAGRIEQYF
length: 18; J: TRBJ1-4; size: -; V: TRBV18; D: -; DNA: TGTGCCAGCTCACCTTCCGACAAGAGGGGAAGAACTAATGAAAAACTGTTTTTT; CDR3: CASSPSDKRGRTNEKLFF
length: 12; J: TRBJ2-7; size: few; V: TRBV27; D: TRBD2; DNA: TGTGCCAGCAGTGGACTAGCTGGCGAGCAGTACTTC; CDR3: CASSGLAGEQYF
length: 14; J: TRBJ2-7; size: few; V: TRBV6-2/TRBV6-3; D: -; DNA: TGTGCCAGCAGTTACGGAGCAGGGGACTACGAGCAGTACTTC; CDR3: CASSYGAGDYEQYF
length: 14; J: TRBJ2-3; size: many; V: TRBV30; D: TRBD1; DNA: TGTGCCTGTACCACAGGACAGGACACAGATACGCAGTATTTT; CDR3: CACTTGQDTDTQYF
length: 15; J: TRBJ1-5; size: few; V: TRBV18; D: TRBD1; DNA: TGTGCCAGCTCATCCAGTCAGGGGGCTCGTCAGCCCCAGCATTTT; CDR3: CASSSSQGARQPQHF
length: 14; J: TRBJ2-7; size: -; V: TRBV7-2; D: -; DNA: TGTACCAGCAGCCCTGAACCGGGTTCCTACGAGCAGTACTTC; CDR3: CTSSPEPGSYEQYF
length: 13; J: TRBJ2-7; size: many; V: TRBV29-1; D: TRBD1; DNA: TGCAGCGCAGGGACAGGGAGGGTCTACGAGCAGTACTTC; CDR3: CSAGTGRVYEQYF
length: 11; J: TRBJ2-7; size: many; V: TRBV28; D: -; DNA: TGTGCCAGCACGGGATCCTACGAGCAGTACTTC; CDR3: CASTGSYEQYF
length: 14; J: TRBJ2-2; size: many; V: TRBV28; D: -; DNA: TGTGCCAGCAGTCCGGACTGGCACACCGGGGAGCTGTTTTTT; CDR3: CASSPDWHTGELFF
length: 14; J: TRBJ2-1; size: many; V: TRBV20-1; D: TRBD1; DNA: TGCAGTGCTACCGACAGGGGATTCGGCAATGAGCAGTTCTTC; CDR3: CSATDRGFGNEQFF
length: 13; J: TRBJ2-1; size: -; V: TRBV12-3/TRBV12-4; D: TRBD2; DNA: TGTGCCAGCAGTCTCACTAGCGGGAGGGGACGGTTCTTC; CDR3: CASSLTSGRGRFF
length: 14; J: TRBJ2-1; size: once; V: TRBV7-6; D: -; DNA: TGTGCCAGCAGCTGGGGGGACTTTTACAATGAGCAGTTCTTC; CDR3: CASSWGDFYNEQFF
length: 13; J: TRBJ2-3; size: few; V: TRBV28; D: TRBD1; DNA: TGTGCCAGCACCGGACAGGTAACAGATACGCAGTATTTT; CDR3: CASTGQVTDTQYF
length: 13; J: TRBJ1-1; size: -; V: TRBV20-1; D: -; DNA: TGCAGTCCGTACTTTCACTCGAACACTGAAGCTTTCTTT; CDR3: CSPYFHSNTEAFF
length: 14; J: TRBJ2-3; size: many; V: TRBV5-1; D: -; DNA: TGCGCCAGCAGACGGACAGCTAGCACAGATACGCAGTATTTT; CDR3: CASRRTASTDTQYF
length: 15; J: TRBJ2-1; size: few; V: TRBV7-9; D: TRBD2; DNA: TGTGCCAGCAGGGCCGGCAGCGGGAGAATGGATGAGCAGTTCTTC; CDR3: CASRAGSGRMDEQFF
length: 17; J: TRBJ2-3; size: few; V: TRBV29-1; D: -; DNA: TGCAGCGTTGATCCCCCGTTGGAACGTTGGATCACAGATACGCAGTATTTT; CDR3: CSVDPPLERWITDTQYF
length: 14; J: TRBJ2-3; size: many; V: TRBV12-3/TRBV12-4; D: -; DNA: TGTGCCAGCAGCTTTACGGGGTCCACAGATACGCAGTATTTT; CDR3: CASSFTGSTDTQYF
length: 14; J: TRBJ2-7; size: many; V: TRBV3-1; D: -; DNA: TGTGCCAGCAGCCAAGGACGGATCTCCTACGAGCAGTACTTC; CDR3: CASSQGRISYEQYF
length: 13; J: TRBJ2-3; size: many; V: TRBV20-1; D: -; DNA: TGCAGTGCTAGTCGCGACGACACAGATACGCAGTATTTT; CDR3: CSASRDDTDTQYF
length: 11; J: TRBJ2-3; size: -; V: TRBV19; D: -; DNA: TGTGCCAGTAGTGGCGGGCATACGCAGTATTTT; CDR3: CASSGGHTQYF
length: 14; J: TRBJ1-5; size: few; V: TRBV7-6; D: -; DNA: TGTGCCAGCAGCTTTGGGGGGGCAGGGCAGCCCCAGCATTTT; CDR3: CASSFGGAGQPQHF
length: 13; J: TRBJ2-5; size: many; V: TRBV12-3/TRBV12-4; D: TRBD2; DNA: TGTGCCAGCAGTTTTAGCGGGAGGGAGACCCAGTACTTC; CDR3: CASSFSGRETQYF
length: 15; J: TRBJ2-3; size: few; V: TRBV6-5; D: -; DNA: TGTGCCAGCAGTTACTCTCGACCTAGCACAGATACGCAGTATTTT; CDR3: CASSYSRPSTDTQYF
length: 19; J: TRBJ2-1; size: few; V: TRBV5-4; D: TRBD1; DNA: TGTGCCAGCAGCTCCTACAAGGACAGGGAAGGAGGGCCCTACAATGAGCAGTTCTTC; CDR3: CASSSYKDREGGPYNEQFF
length: 12; J: TRBJ2-5; size: many; V: TRBV28; D: -; DNA: TGTGCCAGCAGCTGGGGGAAAGAGACCCAGTACTTC; CDR3: CASSWGKETQYF
length: 13; J: TRBJ2-5; size: -; V: TRBV20-1; D: TRBD2; DNA: TGCAGTGCTAGGCCGGGACTAGAGAAGACCCAGTACTTC; CDR3: CSARPGLEKTQYF
length: 16; J: TRBJ2-7; size: many; V: TRBV11-2; D: TRBD2; DNA: TGTGCCAGCAGCCCAAGTCGCCTAGCGGGAGGCTACGAGCAGTACTTC; CDR3: CASSPSRLAGGYEQYF
length: 13; J: TRBJ1-1; size: many; V: TRBV27; D: -; DNA: TGTGCCAGCAGTTTATTTGGGCCGTTCGAAGCTTTCTTT; CDR3: CASSLFGPFEAFF
length: 15; J: TRBJ2-4; size: -; V: TRBV27; D: TRBD1; DNA: TGTGCCAGCAGTTCAGGGGGCGCCGCCAAAAACATTCAGTACTTC; CDR3: CASSSGGAAKNIQYF
length: 13; J: TRBJ2-7; size: many; V: TRBV20-1; D: -; DNA: TGCAGTGCTAGAGATCAGACATCTTACGAGCAGTACTTC; CDR3: CSARDQTSYEQYF
length: 16; J: TRBJ1-4; size: few; V: TRBV19; D: -; DNA: TGTGCCAGTAGTATTTTGATCGGGAACAGAGTCGGAAAACTGTTTTTT; CDR3: CASSILIGNRVGKLFF
length: 13; J: TRBJ2-5; size: many; V: TRBV2; D: -; DNA: TGTGCCATGGCGGGACGGATTCAAGAGACCCAGTACTTC; CDR3: CAMAGRIQETQYF
length: 14; J: TRBJ2-1; size: many; V: TRBV5-1; D: -; DNA: TGCGCCAGCAGGAGGGGCCCAGGTTTCCATGAGCAGTTCTTC; CDR3: CASRRGPGFHEQFF